The rows below give T cell receptor beta chains drawn from one sample of a study of T and B cells in COVID-19 patients. TCRdb redid the calling of the multiplex PCR reads with MiXCR, one entry per CDR3 protein. Altogether roughly 4,600 distinct CDR3 sequences are present, over 20% being singletons, with the ten largest covering approximately 3.8%. The sample comprised blood. The receptors were gathered from a human donor with active COVID-19. CDR3s include the opening cysteine and the closing phenylalanine or tryptophan. Each record gives: CDR3 DNA, CDR3 protein, V gene, J gene, clone size, D gene. A D gene is named only where the DNA matches it firmly. Clone size is not always given. Where it is, it says once, few, many or a class for expanded clones.

CDR3nt: TGTGCCAGCAACAGAGGGGCAGGGGACAGCAATCAGCCCCAGCATTTT
CDR3aa: CASNRGAGDSNQPQHF
v_gene: TRBV28
j_gene: TRBJ1-5
abundance: -
d_gene: -

CDR3nt: TGCAGTGCCTCAGCGGGAGGGCCTTTAGGAGAGACCCAGTACTTC
CDR3aa: CSASAGGPLGETQYF
v_gene: TRBV20-1
j_gene: TRBJ2-5
abundance: -
d_gene: TRBD2

CDR3nt: TGTGCCACTTCCCCGGGACAGGGGGCGGAGGAGCAGTACTTC
CDR3aa: CATSPGQGAEEQYF
v_gene: TRBV6-6
j_gene: TRBJ2-7
abundance: -
d_gene: TRBD1

CDR3nt: TGCAGTGCCTACTCGGTGGGAGGAGACACAGATACGCAGTATTTT
CDR3aa: CSAYSVGGDTDTQYF
v_gene: TRBV20-1
j_gene: TRBJ2-3
abundance: few
d_gene: -

CDR3nt: TGCGCCAGCAGCCAGGAATTAACAGGGAGTGGCCTCCACTTT
CDR3aa: CASSQELTGSGLHF
v_gene: TRBV4-1
j_gene: TRBJ1-6
abundance: -
d_gene: -

CDR3nt: TGCAGCGTTGAATCAGCCTACGAGCAGTACTTC
CDR3aa: CSVESAYEQYF
v_gene: TRBV29-1
j_gene: TRBJ2-7
abundance: large
d_gene: -

CDR3nt: TGTGCCAGCACTCGGGGATTAGCCTACGAGCAGTACTTC
CDR3aa: CASTRGLAYEQYF
v_gene: TRBV28
j_gene: TRBJ2-7
abundance: -
d_gene: -

CDR3nt: TGTGCCAGTAGTATAGAGCCGGGGGTGAGCAATCAGCCCCAGCATTTT
CDR3aa: CASSIEPGVSNQPQHF
v_gene: TRBV19
j_gene: TRBJ1-5
abundance: medium-sized
d_gene: -

CDR3nt: TGTGCCAGCAGTTACAAAAGGGGGCTCATGAACACTGAAGCTTTCTTT
CDR3aa: CASSYKRGLMNTEAFF
v_gene: TRBV6-2/TRBV6-3
j_gene: TRBJ1-1
abundance: few
d_gene: TRBD1

CDR3nt: TGCAGTGCTAGTTCTCCGGCGGGCGGGAGCACAGATACGCAGTATTTT
CDR3aa: CSASSPAGGSTDTQYF
v_gene: TRBV20-1
j_gene: TRBJ2-3
abundance: -
d_gene: -

CDR3nt: TGTGCCAGCAGAGCCTCGGGGTCCTACGAGCAGTACTTC
CDR3aa: CASRASGSYEQYF
v_gene: TRBV6-2/TRBV6-3
j_gene: TRBJ2-7
abundance: few
d_gene: -

CDR3nt: TGTGCCAGCAGGGTGAACACCGCAACTAATGAAAAACTGTTTTTT
CDR3aa: CASRVNTATNEKLFF
v_gene: TRBV6-1
j_gene: TRBJ1-4
abundance: medium-sized
d_gene: -

CDR3nt: TGTGCCAGCTCATGGGGGAGCGGGAGACACACCGGGGAGCTGTTTTTT
CDR3aa: CASSWGSGRHTGELFF
v_gene: TRBV18
j_gene: TRBJ2-2
abundance: medium-sized
d_gene: TRBD2

CDR3nt: TGCAGTGCTAGGTTCCTAGCGGGACGTGGGGAGCAGTACTTC
CDR3aa: CSARFLAGRGEQYF
v_gene: TRBV20-1
j_gene: TRBJ2-7
abundance: -
d_gene: TRBD2

CDR3nt: TGTGCCAGCAGTTATCCAAGCGGGAGTAGTAGCAATGAGCAGTTCTTC
CDR3aa: CASSYPSGSSSNEQFF
v_gene: TRBV6-2/TRBV6-3
j_gene: TRBJ2-1
abundance: many
d_gene: TRBD2

CDR3nt: TGTGCCAGCTCACCACCGGTTAGGGGGACTGAAGCTTTCTTT
CDR3aa: CASSPPVRGTEAFF
v_gene: TRBV18
j_gene: TRBJ1-1
abundance: medium-sized
d_gene: -

CDR3nt: TGCGCCAGCAGCTTGGGGGGGGGCAGGAGTACCTACGAGCAGTACTTC
CDR3aa: CASSLGGGRSTYEQYF
v_gene: TRBV5-1
j_gene: TRBJ2-7
abundance: few
d_gene: -

CDR3nt: TGTGCCACCAGCAGAGATCGAGCGGCGGGAGATCCCTACAATGAGCAGTTCTTC
CDR3aa: CATSRDRAAGDPYNEQFF
v_gene: TRBV15
j_gene: TRBJ2-1
abundance: -
d_gene: TRBD2

CDR3nt: TGTGCCAGCAGCTTGGGGGGGGATGGCTACACCTTC
CDR3aa: CASSLGGDGYTF
v_gene: TRBV5-4
j_gene: TRBJ1-2
abundance: few
d_gene: -

CDR3nt: TGTGCCAGTAGTTATTTGGGACAGGGCGCCGGGGAGCTGTTTTTT
CDR3aa: CASSYLGQGAGELFF
v_gene: TRBV19
j_gene: TRBJ2-2
abundance: -
d_gene: TRBD1

CDR3nt: TGTGCCAGCAGTTCGCCGGCACTACCATACGAGCAGTACTTC
CDR3aa: CASSSPALPYEQYF
v_gene: TRBV28
j_gene: TRBJ2-7
abundance: -
d_gene: -

CDR3nt: TGTGCCAGCAGCCTAGACGGGGGGGCTCAGCCCCAGCATTTT
CDR3aa: CASSLDGGAQPQHF
v_gene: TRBV11-1
j_gene: TRBJ1-5
abundance: -
d_gene: -

CDR3nt: TGTGCCAGCAGTCAGACAGGGGGAAGTGGCTACACCTTC
CDR3aa: CASSQTGGSGYTF
v_gene: TRBV6-6
j_gene: TRBJ1-2
abundance: medium-sized
d_gene: TRBD1

CDR3nt: TGTGCCAGCAGCTACCGGACAGGGAGCACAGATACGCAGTATTTT
CDR3aa: CASSYRTGSTDTQYF
v_gene: TRBV7-6
j_gene: TRBJ2-3
abundance: -
d_gene: TRBD1

CDR3nt: TGCGCCAGCAGCCAAGATCGTCTCCAGGATCGTAGCTACACCTTC
CDR3aa: CASSQDRLQDRSYTF
v_gene: TRBV4-3
j_gene: TRBJ1-2
abundance: -
d_gene: -

CDR3nt: TGTGCCAGCAGTCCCCTGACAGGCAGGCAGCCCTACGAGCAGTACTTC
CDR3aa: CASSPLTGRQPYEQYF
v_gene: TRBV27
j_gene: TRBJ2-7
abundance: medium-sized
d_gene: -

CDR3nt: TGTGCCAGTAGCTTCTTGAGACAGGGGGGCTATAGCAATCAGCCCCAGCATTTT
CDR3aa: CASSFLRQGGYSNQPQHF
v_gene: TRBV19
j_gene: TRBJ1-5
abundance: many
d_gene: TRBD1

CDR3nt: TGTGCCAGTATGAGATTAGCGGGGAACACCGGGGAGCTGTTTTTT
CDR3aa: CASMRLAGNTGELFF
v_gene: TRBV19
j_gene: TRBJ2-2
abundance: -
d_gene: TRBD2

CDR3nt: TGTGCCAGCAGCTGGGGAGCGGGGGTTTCGACAGATACGCAGTATTTT
CDR3aa: CASSWGAGVSTDTQYF
v_gene: TRBV5-4
j_gene: TRBJ2-3
abundance: medium-sized
d_gene: TRBD2

CDR3nt: TGCAGCGTTGTTCCGGCAGGGAGTGCCAATCAGCCCCAGCATTTT
CDR3aa: CSVVPAGSANQPQHF
v_gene: TRBV29-1
j_gene: TRBJ1-5
abundance: medium-sized
d_gene: -

CDR3nt: TGTGCCAGCAGCGTAGCGGGACGGCAAGAAAAACTGTTTTTT
CDR3aa: CASSVAGRQEKLFF
v_gene: TRBV9
j_gene: TRBJ1-4
abundance: -
d_gene: -

CDR3nt: TGTGCCAGCAGTTTCGCCAGGGGTTCTGAAGCTTTCTTT
CDR3aa: CASSFARGSEAFF
v_gene: TRBV12-3/TRBV12-4
j_gene: TRBJ1-1
abundance: -
d_gene: -

CDR3nt: TGTGCCAGCTCTCCAGACAGGGCATCTTGGTTCTTC
CDR3aa: CASSPDRASWFF
v_gene: TRBV18
j_gene: TRBJ2-1
abundance: many
d_gene: TRBD1

CDR3nt: TGTGCCAGCAGCGAACAGGGTAATTCACCCCTCCACTTT
CDR3aa: CASSEQGNSPLHF
v_gene: TRBV6-5
j_gene: TRBJ1-6
abundance: medium-sized
d_gene: -

CDR3nt: TGCGCCAGCAGCCAAGAGATTTGGAGCACTGAAGCTTTCTTT
CDR3aa: CASSQEIWSTEAFF
v_gene: TRBV4-1
j_gene: TRBJ1-1
abundance: -
d_gene: -

CDR3nt: TGTGCCAGCAGCGAGGGCCGCTACGAGCAGTACTTC
CDR3aa: CASSEGRYEQYF
v_gene: TRBV5-6
j_gene: TRBJ2-7
abundance: medium-sized
d_gene: -

CDR3nt: TGCAGTGCCAGGGACAGGCCGGGCGATGGAAACACCATATATTTT
CDR3aa: CSARDRPGDGNTIYF
v_gene: TRBV20-1
j_gene: TRBJ1-3
abundance: few
d_gene: TRBD1

CDR3nt: TGCGCCAGCAGCCAAGACTCGGGTGGTGAAAAACTGTTTTTT
CDR3aa: CASSQDSGGEKLFF
v_gene: TRBV4-2
j_gene: TRBJ1-4
abundance: -
d_gene: -

CDR3nt: TGTGCCAGCACCCTACGGGTCGGGAGGGGCAATCAGCCCCAGCATTTT
CDR3aa: CASTLRVGRGNQPQHF
v_gene: TRBV28
j_gene: TRBJ1-5
abundance: -
d_gene: -

CDR3nt: TGTGCCACCAGTGATCTCGGGACGGATGGCTACACCTTC
CDR3aa: CATSDLGTDGYTF
v_gene: TRBV24-1
j_gene: TRBJ1-2
abundance: -
d_gene: -

CDR3nt: TGCAGTGCTAGGGGCGCCTTGAACACTGAAGCTTTCTTT
CDR3aa: CSARGALNTEAFF
v_gene: TRBV20-1
j_gene: TRBJ1-1
abundance: -
d_gene: -